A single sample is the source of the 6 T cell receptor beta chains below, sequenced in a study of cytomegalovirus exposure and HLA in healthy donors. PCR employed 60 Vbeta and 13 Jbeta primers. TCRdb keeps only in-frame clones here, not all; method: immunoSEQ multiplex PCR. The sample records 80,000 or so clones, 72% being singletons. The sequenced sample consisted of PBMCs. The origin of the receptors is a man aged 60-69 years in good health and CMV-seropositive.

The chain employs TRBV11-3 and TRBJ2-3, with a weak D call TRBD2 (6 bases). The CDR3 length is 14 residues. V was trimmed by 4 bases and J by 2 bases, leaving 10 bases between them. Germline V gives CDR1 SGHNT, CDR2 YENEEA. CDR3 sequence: CASSSGTSTDTQYF. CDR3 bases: TGTGCCAGCAGCTCCGGGACTTCCACAGATACGCAGTATTTT. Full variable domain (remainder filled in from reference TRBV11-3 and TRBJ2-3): EAGVVQSPRYKIIEKKQPVAFWCNPISGHNTLYWYLQNLGQGPELLIRYENEEAVDDSQLPKDRFSAERLKGVDSTLKIQPAELGDSAVYLCASSSGTSTDTQYFGPGTRLTVL.

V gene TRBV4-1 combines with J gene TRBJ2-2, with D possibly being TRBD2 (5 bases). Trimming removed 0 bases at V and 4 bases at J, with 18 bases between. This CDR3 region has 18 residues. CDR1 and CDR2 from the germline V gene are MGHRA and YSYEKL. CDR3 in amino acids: CASSQDLLSGGSTGELFF. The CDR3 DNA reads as TGCGCCAGCAGCCAAGACCTGTTGAGCGGAGGAAGCACCGGGGAGCTGTTTTTT.

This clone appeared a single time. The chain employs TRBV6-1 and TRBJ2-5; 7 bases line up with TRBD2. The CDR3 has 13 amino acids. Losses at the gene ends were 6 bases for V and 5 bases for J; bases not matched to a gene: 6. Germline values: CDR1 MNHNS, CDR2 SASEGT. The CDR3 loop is CASRGAGMETQYF. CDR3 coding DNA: TGTGCCAGCAGGGGAGCGGGGATGGAGACCCAGTACTTC.

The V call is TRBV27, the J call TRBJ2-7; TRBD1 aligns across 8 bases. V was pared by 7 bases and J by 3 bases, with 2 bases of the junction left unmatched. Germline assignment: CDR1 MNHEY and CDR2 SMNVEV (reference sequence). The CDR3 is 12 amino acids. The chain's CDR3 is CASMDRVYEQYF. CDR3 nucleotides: TGTGCCAGCATGGACAGGGTCTACGAGCAGTACTTC.

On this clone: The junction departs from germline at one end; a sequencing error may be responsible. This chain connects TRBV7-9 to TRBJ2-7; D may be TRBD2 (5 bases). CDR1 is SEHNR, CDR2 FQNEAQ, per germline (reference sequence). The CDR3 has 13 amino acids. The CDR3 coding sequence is TGTTCCAGCAGCCTGGACGACTACTACGAGCAGTACTTC. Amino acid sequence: CSSSLDDYYEQYF.

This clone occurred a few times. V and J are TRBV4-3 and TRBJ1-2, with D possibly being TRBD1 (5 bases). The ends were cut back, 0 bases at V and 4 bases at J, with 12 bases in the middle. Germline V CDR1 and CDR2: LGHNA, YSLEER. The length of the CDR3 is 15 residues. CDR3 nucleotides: TGCGCCAGCAGCCAAGATGCTGACAGCTTCTATGGCTACACCTTC. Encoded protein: CASSQDADSFYGYTF.